What follows describes a single TCR beta chain. Its cognate antigen has yet to be identified. Base qualities were left out, and no much larger clone turns up one base away. The record originates from a study of siplizumab effects on memory and regulatory T cells (dated by TCRdb to the late 2010s). For the wider study: The study examined how the anti-CD2 antibody siplizumab affects alloreactive T-cell subsets in allogeneic mixed lymphocyte reactions built from human PBMCs.

V and J are trimmed by 4 bases and 2 bases, and the gene matches miss 12 bases of the junction. In the germline V gene (reference sequence), CDR1 corresponds to MNHEY and CDR2 to SMNVEV. There are 17 amino acids in the CDR3, from cysteine to phenylalanine inclusive. Kept here is only the CDR3 DNA, which spans 51 bases and is read in frame from base 1. Sorted unstimulated T cells and proliferating T cells recovered from mixed lymphocyte reactions underwent TCRbeta CDR3 sequencing. Fresh whole blood from some ten HLA-typed healthy donors was used as the source from which PBMCs were isolated. Study-level results and caveats: Among mappable alloreactive CD4+ clones, the Treg-derived fraction averaged around 63% with siplizumab versus 25% to 30% in control reactions. Unstimulated naive T cells appeared to be more diverse than memory T cells, and naive cells seemed to make a substantial contribution to the alloresponse. Sequences below about 10^-5 frequency were poorly captured, so only a minor fraction of alloreactive clones could be mapped to unstimulated subsets. The suppressive function of proliferating Tregs from siplizumab cultures was not functionally confirmed. About 80-97% of proliferating CD4+ or CD8+ clones could not be given a naive or memory phenotype. Siplizumab significantly lowered the cumulative frequency of alloreactive sequences that could be traced to unstimulated CD4+ memory T cells.

Libraries were prepared through the immunoSEQ multiplex PCR assay. Around 92,000 TCR templates per sample were assayed by the deep sequencing platform. Genomic DNA extracted from sorted T cells was the material used for TCRbeta CDR3 sequencing. Per the original workflow: The R programming language was used for clonal analysis of the TCRbeta CDR3 data. Comparing unstimulated samples against CFSE-low samples taken after the reaction was how alloreactive CD4+ and CD8+ clones were defined. Alloreactive CD4+ clones were assigned to regulatory or non-regulatory origin by matching sequences to sorted unstimulated Treg and non-Treg repertoires. TCRdb re-hosts the immuneACCESS table, in-frame sequences only. Its copies lack some clones; in the studies checked, an unresolved V gene accounts for under half of them, and the cause for the rest is not known. V, J and clone size were drawn from that table, and D and trimming were deduced from the DNA. The sample contains about 50,000 clones, about 94% of them found a single time. Together, the top ten hold 15% to 20% of the sample.

Sequencing was done on a sample of CD8+ T cells sorted from blood. This sequence uses TRBV27 and TRBJ2-3, with TRBD2 matching 7 junction bases. The origin of this receptor is a human donor in good health. The CDR3 amino acid sequence is: CASSSHGIAGTTDTQYF. The nucleotide sequence reads TGTGCCAGCAGTTCCCACGGGATAGCGGGTACCACAGATACGCAGTATTTT.